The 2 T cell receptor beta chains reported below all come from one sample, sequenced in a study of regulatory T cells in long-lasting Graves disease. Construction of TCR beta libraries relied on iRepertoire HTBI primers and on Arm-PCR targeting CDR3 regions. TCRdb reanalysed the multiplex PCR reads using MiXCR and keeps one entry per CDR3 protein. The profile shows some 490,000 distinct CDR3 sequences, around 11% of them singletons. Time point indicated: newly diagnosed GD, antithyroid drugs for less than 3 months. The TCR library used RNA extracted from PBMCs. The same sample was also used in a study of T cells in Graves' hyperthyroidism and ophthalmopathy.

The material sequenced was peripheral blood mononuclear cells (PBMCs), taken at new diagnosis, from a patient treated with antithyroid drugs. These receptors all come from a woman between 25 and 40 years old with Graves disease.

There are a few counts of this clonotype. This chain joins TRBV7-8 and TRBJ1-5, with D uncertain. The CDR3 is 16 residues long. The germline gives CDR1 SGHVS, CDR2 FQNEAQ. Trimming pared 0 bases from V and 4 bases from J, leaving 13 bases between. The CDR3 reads CASSLAGVRSNQPQHF. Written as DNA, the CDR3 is TGTGCCAGCAGCTTAGCGGGCGTCCGTTCTAATCAGCCCCAGCATTTT.

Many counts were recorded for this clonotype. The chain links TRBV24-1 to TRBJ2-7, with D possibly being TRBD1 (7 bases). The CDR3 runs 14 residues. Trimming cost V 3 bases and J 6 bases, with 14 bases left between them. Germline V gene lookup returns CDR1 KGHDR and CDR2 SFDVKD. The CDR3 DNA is TGTGCCACCAGTGATCCGCGACAGGGAGGCGAGCAGTACTTC. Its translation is CATSDPRQGGEQYF.